This entry concerns a single T cell receptor (beta chain). Its antigen is currently unknown. This entry comes from a study of OX40 agonist ivuxolimab in advanced cancers. Background on the study: A mean age of around 60 years, range about 20 to 79, was recorded, and approximately 85% were male. Study outcomes and limitations: At doses 0.1 to 3.0 mg/kg, CD4+ and CD8+ clones expanded. Expanded peripheral T cells had an undetermined antigen specificity.

Repertoires were generated with immunoSEQ multiplex PCR, while TCRdb's copy carries only in-frame clones and drops some. The sample holds 35,000 or so clones, 84% seen once. The CDR3 extends over 14 amino acids. V lost 6 bases and J lost 5, with 13 bases in between. CDR1 and CDR2 (germline): MNHNY, SVGAGI (reference sequence). The chain combines TRBV6-6 with TRBJ1-4; D is perhaps TRBD1 (5 bases). This receptor was obtained from an adult with an advanced solid tumor such as melanoma, head and neck, liver or kidney cancer. The sequencing here drew on CD4+ or CD8+ T cells sorted from blood, taken in a trial of the OX40 agonist ivuxolimab. The CDR3 sequence: CASSPPGGNEKLFF. In DNA, the CDR3 is TGTGCCAGCAGCCCCCCCGGGGGAAATGAAAAACTGTTTTTT.